Listed below are T cell receptor beta chains from one sample, sequenced in a study of cytomegalovirus exposure and HLA in healthy donors. The table came from immunoSEQ multiplex PCR; TCRdb's copy has only in-frame clones and leaves some out. The sample holds some 80,000 clones, about 78% seen once. Sequencing was performed on PBMCs. These TCRs come from a man in his fifties in good health and CMV-seronegative. Each CDR3 is given with its conserved first and last residue. A D gene is named only where the DNA matches it firmly. The listing skips clone size in some rows; elsewhere it reads once, few, many or a size class.

d_call j_call clone_size v_call cdr3_nt cdr3_aa
NA TRBJ2-2 NA TRBV5-1 TGCGCCAGCAGCCTCCAGGGTGGGGCCGGGGAGCTGTTTTTT CASSLQGGAGELFF
NA TRBJ2-3 once TRBV19 TGTGCCAGTAAGATGGGGGCGGGAGATACGCAGTATTTT CASKMGAGDTQYF
NA TRBJ1-5 NA TRBV30 TGTGCCTGGAGTTTAGCAGGGCGGCCCCAGCCCCAGCATTTT CAWSLAGRPQPQHF
NA TRBJ2-5 NA TRBV19 TGTGCCAGTAGTATTTCCCCAACCCCACGGGAGACCCAGTACTTC CASSISPTPRETQYF
NA TRBJ2-7 NA TRBV5-1 TGCGCCAGCAGCTTGCCGGGATACGAGCAGTACTTC CASSLPGYEQYF
NA TRBJ2-1 few TRBV6-6 TGTGCCAGCAAGTTGACTGACAATGAGCAGTTCTTC CASKLTDNEQFF
NA TRBJ1-6 once TRBV15 TGTGCCACCCAGGGTTCCAGGAATTCACCCCTCCACTTT CATQGSRNSPLHF
NA TRBJ2-5 few TRBV5-6 TGTGCCAGCACCCTGGCGGGGGAGACCCAGTACTTC CASTLAGETQYF
NA TRBJ1-3 NA TRBV19 TGTGCCAGTAGCCCGCTCCCTGGGGGGTCCGGAAACACCATATATTTT CASSPLPGGSGNTIYF
TRBD1 TRBJ2-7 NA TRBV25-1 TGTGCCAGCAGTGGAAGGACAGGGGTGAGCTACGAGCAGTACTTC CASSGRTGVSYEQYF
NA TRBJ1-3 NA TRBV5-1 TGCGCCAGCAGCTGGGACACGTTCAGCTCTGGAAACACCATATATTTT CASSWDTFSSGNTIYF
TRBD2 TRBJ2-3 many TRBV4-2 TGTGCCAGCAGCCGGACTAGCGGGGGGTTTTCTAGCACAGATACGCAGTATTTT CASSRTSGGFSSTDTQYF
NA TRBJ1-4 NA TRBV5-1 TGCGCCAGCAGCTTGGGGGGTCCACTCAGGGCTAATGAAAAACTGTTTTTT CASSLGGPLRANEKLFF
NA TRBJ2-7 NA TRBV4-1 TGCGCCAGCAGCCCCTATAACAGGGTCGGCTACGAGCAGTACTTC CASSPYNRVGYEQYF
NA TRBJ1-3 NA TRBV7-6 TGTGCCAGCAGCTTCGACGGGGGGGTCTCTGGAAACACCATATATTTT CASSFDGGVSGNTIYF
NA TRBJ1-3 once TRBV5-4 TGTGCCAGCAGCCGAAGGGACAACTCTGGAAACACCATATATTTT CASSRRDNSGNTIYF
NA TRBJ1-1 NA TRBV2 TGTGCCAGCCGCCCCTGGACACTTAACACTGAAGCTTTCTTT CASRPWTLNTEAFF
NA TRBJ2-7 NA TRBV9 TGTGCCAGCAGCGTGGATCATGACAGTACCTACGAGCAGTACTTC CASSVDHDSTYEQYF
NA TRBJ2-3 NA TRBV2 TGTGCCAGTCGGCCACACGGGATCTTTTCAGATACGCAGGATTTT CASRPHGIFSDTQDF
NA TRBJ1-3 NA TRBV10-3 TGTGCCATCAGAGCCCAAAGCTCTGGAAACACCATATATTTT CAIRAQSSGNTIYF
NA TRBJ1-2 NA TRBV10-2 TGCGCCATCCACACAGGGAAGAACTATGGCTACACCTTC CAIHTGKNYGYTF